The 13 T cell receptor beta chains in this list originate from one sample, sequenced in a study of blood T cell repertoires in COVID-19. Repertoires were generated with immunoSEQ multiplex PCR, while TCRdb's copy carries only in-frame clones and drops some. Of fewer than 250,000 clones in the sample, 82% were seen once. The sequencing input was peripheral blood. These TCRs come from a woman between 70 and 85 years old with acute or convalescent COVID-19.

The chain uses TRBV6-5 and TRBJ1-2; 7 nucleotides agree with TRBD1. The CDR3 contains 14 residues. Germline V lookup: CDR1 MNHEY, CDR2 SVGAGI. V shed 5 bases, J shed 4 bases, and the junction held 7 bases outside the gene matches. Here the CDR3 reads CASSTLPGGYGYTF. The CDR3 DNA sequence: TGTGCCAGCAGTACCCTCCCAGGGGGCTATGGCTACACCTTC.

This chain connects TRBV19 to TRBJ2-2; TRBD1 matches at 9 bases. Germline V gives CDR1 LNHDA, CDR2 SQIVND (reference sequence). The CDR3 totals 16 residues. Germline trimming cut 6 bases from V and 5 bases from J; bases unmatched to any gene: 10. The CDR3 sequence is CASSLSGQGWTGELFF. In DNA form, the CDR3 reads TGTGCCAGTAGCCTATCGGGACAGGGATGGACCGGGGAGCTGTTTTTT.

The rearrangement joins TRBV7-7 to TRBJ2-2; TRBD2 matches 11 bases. CDR3 size: 15 residues. CDR1 and CDR2 (germline): SSHAT, FNYEAQ (reference sequence). V dropped 5 bases and J dropped 4; count of bases not matched to a gene: 3. In DNA form, the CDR3 reads TGTGCCAGCAGCCAGGGGACTAGCGGCACCGGGGAGCTGTTTTTT. Its protein product is CASSQGTSGTGELFF.

J is TRBJ2-1 and V is TRBV28; TRBD1 matches 9 bases. The V gene's germline CDR1 is MDHEN and CDR2 SYDVKM. The CDR3 length is 15 residues. V was pared by 5 bases and J by 2 bases, with 4 bases of the junction left unmatched. This chain's CDR3 is CASSPTGGPYNEQFF. CDR3 in DNA: TGTGCCAGCAGTCCCACAGGGGGCCCCTACAATGAGCAGTTCTTC.

This clone was seen only a few times. The rearrangement joins TRBV11-2 to TRBJ1-1, with D perhaps TRBD1 (5 bases). V was pared by 3 bases and J by 1 base, with 15 bases between. The CDR3 has 16 residues. CDR1 is SGHAT, CDR2 FQNNGV, per germline. DNA for the CDR3: TGTGCCAGCAGCTTGCGGGGTGGGGCGGCGAACACTGAAGCTTTCTTT. It encodes CASSLRGGAANTEAFF. The full variable domain, in which reference TRBV11-2 and TRBJ1-1 provide the parts outside the CDR3, is EAGVAQSPRYKIIEKRQSVAFWCNPISGHATLYWYQQILGQGPKLLIQFQNNGVVDDSQLPKDRFSAERLKGVDSTLKIQPAKLEDSAVYLCASSLRGGAANTEAFFGQGTRLTVV.

The chain uses TRBV28 and TRBJ1-6; D might be TRBD1 (5 bases). In germline, CDR1 is MDHEN, CDR2 SYDVKM. This CDR3 spans 15 amino acids. V dropped 6 bases and J dropped 7 bases, with 16 bases sitting between them. CDR3 coding DNA: TGTGCCAGCAGCCCTTCGATGGGGGGAAATTCACCCCTCCACTTT. Amino acid sequence: CASSPSMGGNSPLHF.

V is TRBV6-2 or TRBV6-3 and J is TRBJ1-2; weak D call: TRBD1 (6 bases). The CDR3 spans 16 residues. Germline CDR1 reads MNHEY; CDR2 reads SVGEGT. V was cut by 2 bases and J by 4 bases, with 17 bases left in between. CDR3 nucleotide sequence: TGTGCCAGCAGTTACAGTATGCGGGGGGCAGGCTATGGCTACACCTTC. Translating gives CASSYSMRGAGYGYTF.

This rearrangement joins TRBV20-1 to TRBJ2-1; tentatively, D is TRBD2 (5 bases). The CDR3 length is 14 residues. V was shortened by 3 bases and J by 4 bases, with 13 bases between the two germline ends. CDR1 DFQATT and CDR2 SNEGSKA come from the germline V gene (reference sequence). The CDR3 reads CSASLPAAYNEQFF. The CDR3 DNA reads TGCAGTGCTAGTCTGCCAGCGGCATACAATGAGCAGTTCTTC.

This clone has just a few counts. The chain uses TRBV6-5 and TRBJ1-5; D is possibly TRBD1 (6 bases). Germline-derived CDR1 and CDR2 are MNHEY and SVGAGI. The CDR3 is 12 amino acids. The V gene lost 8 bases and the J gene lost 6 bases, with 11 bases spanning the gap. The CDR3 reads CASSSGVQPQHF. The CDR3 DNA follows: TGTGCCAGCTCCTCAGGGGTTCAGCCCCAGCATTTT.

The rearrangement uses TRBV5-5 and TRBJ1-2; D possibly corresponds to TRBD1 (5 bases). Germline V gene lookup returns CDR1 SGHKS and CDR2 YYEKEE (reference sequence). CDR3 length equals 12 residues. The V gene lost 9 bases and the J gene lost 12 bases, with 21 bases spanning the gap. The CDR3 loop reads CATSQGMIVDTF. CDR3 in DNA: TGTGCCACTTCGCAGGGAATGATTGTCGACACCTTC. The full variable domain, with the rest looked up from reference TRBV5-5 and TRBJ1-2, is DAGVTQSPTHLIKTRGQQVTLRCSPISGHKSVSWYQQVLGQGPQFIFQYYEKEERGRGNFPDRFSARQFPNYSSELNVNALLLGDSALYLCATSQGMIVDTFGSGTRLTVV.

The chain has TRBV7-8 and TRBJ1-5, with D unclear. Germline assignment: CDR1 SGHVS and CDR2 FQNEAQ. V lost 4 bases, J lost 3 bases, and 10 bases lay in between. This CDR3 has 14 residues. The CDR3, as DNA: TGTGCCAGCAGCTCTCGACGGGTCAATCAGCCCCAGCATTTT. It codes for CASSSRRVNQPQHF.

V usage is TRBV7-2 and J usage is TRBJ1-6; 9 nucleotides line up with TRBD1. The CDR3 length is 16 residues. Germline loops: CDR1 SGHTA, CDR2 FQGNSA. V was pared by 5 bases and J by 2 bases, with 4 bases of the junction left unmatched. The CDR3 sequence: CASSPRQGAYNSPLHF. For the CDR3, the DNA is TGTGCCAGCAGCCCCCGACAGGGGGCCTATAATTCACCCCTCCACTTT.

The chain employs TRBV6-6 and TRBJ1-6, with a weak D call TRBD1 (5 bases). The CDR3 consists of 12 residues. CDR1 is MNHNY and CDR2 is SVGAGI in the germline V gene (reference sequence). V was clipped by 6 bases and J by 13 bases, with 13 bases between them. CDR3 protein: CASRPGGDPLHF. The CDR3 DNA reads TGTGCCAGCAGGCCGGGGGGGGATCCCCTCCACTTT.